Detailed here is one T cell receptor (beta chain). V lost 1 base and J lost 5, with 12 bases in between. The CDR3 is made up of 15 amino acids. Germline V gene lookup returns CDR1 SGHTA and CDR2 FQGNSA. A TCRbeta library incorporating unique molecular identifiers was prepared. TCRdb passed the PCR reads through MiXCR, listing each CDR3 protein once. The table has approximately 4,600 distinct CDR3 sequences, about 26% seen once. The sample is drawn from a study of T-cell reconstitution after alpha-beta-depleted transplantation in children. The chain carries TRBV7-2 and TRBJ1-5; D not resolved. The specimen was PBMCs, mostly from graft donor cells, collected 60 days after TCRalphabeta/CD19-depleted stem cell transplant. The receptor comes from a male patient aged 2-10 years who had a stem cell transplant for acute lymphoblastic leukemia, so the T cells may come from the graft donor. Written as DNA, the CDR3 is TGTGCCAGCAGCTTAGGGACGATACGGGATCAGCCCCAGCATTTT. Protein: CASSLGTIRDQPQHF. The whole variable domain, remainder taken from reference TRBV7-2 and TRBJ1-5, is GAGVSQSPSNKVTEKGKDVELRCDPISGHTALYWYRQSLGQGLEFLIYFQGNSAPDKSGLPSDRFSAERTGGSVSTLTIQRTQQEDSAVYLCASSLGTIRDQPQHFGDGTRLSIL.